The TCR beta chain described here comes from a study of blood T cell repertoires in COVID-19. Study summary: There were acute and convalescent COVID-19 samples, and they came from the United States, Italy and Spain. In each case, the material was cDNA or gDNA derived from T cells, B-cell-depleted T cells, or PBMCs.

The CDR3 spans 13 residues. Germline V gene lookup returns CDR1 MNHEY and CDR2 SMNVEV (reference sequence). The V end lost 6 bases, the J end lost 1 base, and 9 bases lay between the germline ends. Original methodology: Nucleated cell counts were estimated from reference gene primer amplification. Measured with immunoSEQ multiplex PCR; TCRdb has only the in-frame clones, and not every one. V, J and clone size were drawn from that table, and D and trimming were deduced from the DNA. This table holds 300,000 to 400,000 clones, around 90% found once. Sequenced: peripheral blood. This chain connects TRBV27 to TRBJ1-2, with unresolved D. This TCR was recovered from a woman between 18 and 30 years old who had recovered from COVID-19. The CDR3 nucleotides are TGTGCCAGCAGCGAACAGATTAACTATGGCTACACCTTC. This gives the protein CASSEQINYGYTF.